The 16 T cell receptor beta chains reported below all come from one sample, sequenced in a study of blood T cell repertoires in COVID-19. Clones were sequenced by immunoSEQ multiplex PCR, and TCRdb holds only the in-frame ones, with some missing. The sample holds a few hundred thousand clones; more than 75% are singletons and the top ten take 3% to 3.5%. The specimen was peripheral blood. These receptors were taken from a man in his 60s with acute or convalescent COVID-19.

This chain joins TRBV19 and TRBJ1-2; the D is unclear. The CDR3 totals 15 residues. V was shortened by 3 bases and J by 4 bases, with 15 bases between the two germline ends. Germline V gene data show CDR1 as LNHDA and CDR2 as SQIVND (reference sequence). The CDR3 DNA follows: TGTGCCAGTAGTATCAACCACCGGACTCTCTATGGCTACACCTTC. This encodes CASSINHRTLYGYTF.

This clone appeared once. The chain links TRBV18 to TRBJ2-3, with 12 bases fitting TRBD2. Per the germline V gene, CDR1 is KGHSH and CDR2 is LQKENI. Trimming took 0 bases from V and 2 from J; bases not matched to a gene: 3. This CDR3 is 17 amino acids long. CDR3 residues: CASSPPTSGGTTDTQYF. Here the CDR3 DNA reads TGTGCCAGCTCACCACCGACTAGCGGGGGAACCACAGATACGCAGTATTTT.

The CDR3 bases are TGTGCCAGCTCACCACTAGCGGGGGACCCCAAAGAGACCCAGTACTTC. Translation: CASSPLAGDPKETQYF. This chain links TRBV18 with TRBJ2-5; 9 bases line up with TRBD2. Germline lookup yields CDR1 KGHSH and CDR2 LQKENI. The V segment lost 1 base and the J segment 3 bases; nucleotides outside the gene matches: 6. The CDR3 has 16 residues.

The rearrangement joins TRBV7-2 to TRBJ1-2; TRBD1 matches at 7 bases. The V segment lost 2 bases and the J segment 8 bases; nucleotides outside the gene matches: 2. Germline loops: CDR1 SGHTA, CDR2 FQGNSA. The CDR3 is 12 residues long. The CDR3 region has the DNA TGTGCCAGCAGCTTAAACAGGGGCGGCTACACCTTC. It specifies CASSLNRGGYTF.

The rearrangement joins TRBV5-1 to TRBJ2-7; D remains unclear. Germline CDR1 and CDR2: SGHRS and YFSETQ. Trimming removed 4 bases at V and 3 bases at J, with 8 bases between. The CDR3 runs 12 residues. CDR3 nucleotide sequence: TGCGCCAGCAGCATAAACAGCTACGAGCAGTACTTC. It specifies CASSINSYEQYF.

As for this clone: Within the sample, other DNA sequences also encode this same CDR3. V usage is TRBV6-5 and J usage is TRBJ1-2; no clear D gene. Between the trimmed V and J ends, which lost 0 bases and 8 bases, there was a span of 10 bases. CDR1 is MNHEY and CDR2 is SVGAGI in the germline V gene. The CDR3 totals 13 residues. The CDR3 loop is CASSYSLREGYTF. As DNA, the CDR3 is TGTGCCAGCAGTTACTCCCTGAGGGAGGGCTACACCTTC.

The genes are TRBV19 and TRBJ2-5, with D tentatively TRBD2 (6 bases). V was pared by 7 bases and J by 0 bases, with 12 bases between. This CDR3 contains 14 residues. Germline-derived CDR1 and CDR2 are LNHDA and SQIVND (reference sequence). CDR3 bases: TGTGCCAGTAAGGAGGGGTCGTACCAAGAGACCCAGTACTTC. Protein product: CASKEGSYQETQYF.

J is TRBJ1-2 and V is TRBV18; TRBD1 might be the D (6 bases). This CDR3 comprises 12 residues. With 4 bases removed from V and 6 bases from J, the gap between germline ends came to 9 bases. The germline gives CDR1 KGHSH, CDR2 LQKENI. CDR3 loop: CASSLAGDGYTF. The CDR3 coding sequence is TGTGCCAGCTCACTGGCAGGGGATGGCTACACCTTC.

This chain joins TRBV9 and TRBJ2-5, with 8 bases identical to TRBD2. CDR1 is SGDLS, CDR2 YYNGEE, per germline. The J segment lost 3 bases and the V segment lost 2 bases, leaving 18 bases of the junction unmatched. The CDR3 is made up of 19 amino acids. The CDR3 DNA is TGTGCCAGCAGCGTCACTCTCGGGTCGCGGGGGGCCTGGGAAGAGACCCAGTACTTC. This codes for CASSVTLGSRGAWEETQYF.

The J gene is TRBJ2-7, the V gene TRBV7-3; TRBD1 matches 9 bases. Germline CDR1 reads SGHTA; CDR2 reads FQGTGA. The trim removed 6 bases at V and 4 bases at J, leaving 10 bases unmatched. This CDR3 region has 15 residues. The CDR3 protein is CASSLDRGRFYEQYF. CDR3 coding DNA: TGTGCCAGCAGTTTGGACAGGGGTCGTTTTTACGAGCAGTACTTC.

This clone has a handful of counts. This chain links TRBV3-1 (or the pseudogene TRBV3-2) with TRBJ1-3, with unresolved D. CDR3 length: 15 residues. V was pared by 4 bases and J by 4 bases, with 14 bases between. Germline V CDR1 and CDR2: LGHDT, YNNKEL (reference sequence). The CDR3 loop reads CASSPPGVRGNTIYF. CDR3 nucleotides: TGTGCCAGCAGCCCCCCCGGGGTACGAGGAAACACCATATATTTT.

A word on this clone: The junction departs from germline at one end; a sequencing error may be responsible. The chain is built from TRBV3-1 (or the pseudogene TRBV3-2) and TRBJ2-7; 7 bases are a match to TRBD1. The CDR3 covers 13 residues. The germline gives CDR1 LGHDT, CDR2 YNNKEL (reference sequence). CDR3: CASSQDLPDRPLF. In DNA form, the CDR3 reads TGTGCCAGCAGCCAAGATCTTCCGGACAGGCCTCTCTTC.

As DNA, the CDR3 is TGTGCCAGCAGCAAGTCAACAGGGGACAATCAGCCCCAGCATTTT. It yields the protein CASSKSTGDNQPQHF. V and J are TRBV21-1 and TRBJ1-5; the D segment call TRBD1 is taken from the table without a DNA check. TRBV21-1 is a pseudogene. The CDR3 is made up of 15 amino acids.

The chain couples TRBV27 to TRBJ2-1; 7 nucleotides match TRBD2. With 5 bases clipped from V and 6 bases from J, the junction kept 7 bases outside the gene matches. This CDR3 is built from 14 residues. CDR1 and CDR2 (germline): MNHEY, SMNVEV (reference sequence). CDR3 residues: CASSPGGTRNEQFF. In DNA, the CDR3 is TGTGCCAGCAGTCCCGGGGGGACTCGCAATGAGCAGTTCTTC.

The table lists this clone with a few counts. The rearrangement joins TRBV6-6 to TRBJ1-6; no definite D call. The CDR3 is 12 residues long. V was cut by 7 bases and J by 10 bases, with 11 bases left in between. CDR1 and CDR2 from the germline V gene are MNHNY and SVGAGI (reference sequence). The CDR3: CASNTGPSPLHF. Here the CDR3 DNA reads TGTGCCAGCAATACTGGGCCGTCACCCCTCCACTTT.

This chain uses TRBV6-2 or TRBV6-3 with TRBJ2-3; 7 bases align to TRBD2. Germline loops: CDR1 MNHEY, CDR2 SVGEGT. This CDR3 has 17 amino acids. The V and J ends lost 4 bases and 2 bases, in that order; junction bases with no gene match: 12. Here the CDR3 reads CASSFDPMAGDTDTQYF. The CDR3 bases are TGTGCCAGCAGTTTCGACCCCATGGCGGGGGACACAGATACGCAGTATTTT.